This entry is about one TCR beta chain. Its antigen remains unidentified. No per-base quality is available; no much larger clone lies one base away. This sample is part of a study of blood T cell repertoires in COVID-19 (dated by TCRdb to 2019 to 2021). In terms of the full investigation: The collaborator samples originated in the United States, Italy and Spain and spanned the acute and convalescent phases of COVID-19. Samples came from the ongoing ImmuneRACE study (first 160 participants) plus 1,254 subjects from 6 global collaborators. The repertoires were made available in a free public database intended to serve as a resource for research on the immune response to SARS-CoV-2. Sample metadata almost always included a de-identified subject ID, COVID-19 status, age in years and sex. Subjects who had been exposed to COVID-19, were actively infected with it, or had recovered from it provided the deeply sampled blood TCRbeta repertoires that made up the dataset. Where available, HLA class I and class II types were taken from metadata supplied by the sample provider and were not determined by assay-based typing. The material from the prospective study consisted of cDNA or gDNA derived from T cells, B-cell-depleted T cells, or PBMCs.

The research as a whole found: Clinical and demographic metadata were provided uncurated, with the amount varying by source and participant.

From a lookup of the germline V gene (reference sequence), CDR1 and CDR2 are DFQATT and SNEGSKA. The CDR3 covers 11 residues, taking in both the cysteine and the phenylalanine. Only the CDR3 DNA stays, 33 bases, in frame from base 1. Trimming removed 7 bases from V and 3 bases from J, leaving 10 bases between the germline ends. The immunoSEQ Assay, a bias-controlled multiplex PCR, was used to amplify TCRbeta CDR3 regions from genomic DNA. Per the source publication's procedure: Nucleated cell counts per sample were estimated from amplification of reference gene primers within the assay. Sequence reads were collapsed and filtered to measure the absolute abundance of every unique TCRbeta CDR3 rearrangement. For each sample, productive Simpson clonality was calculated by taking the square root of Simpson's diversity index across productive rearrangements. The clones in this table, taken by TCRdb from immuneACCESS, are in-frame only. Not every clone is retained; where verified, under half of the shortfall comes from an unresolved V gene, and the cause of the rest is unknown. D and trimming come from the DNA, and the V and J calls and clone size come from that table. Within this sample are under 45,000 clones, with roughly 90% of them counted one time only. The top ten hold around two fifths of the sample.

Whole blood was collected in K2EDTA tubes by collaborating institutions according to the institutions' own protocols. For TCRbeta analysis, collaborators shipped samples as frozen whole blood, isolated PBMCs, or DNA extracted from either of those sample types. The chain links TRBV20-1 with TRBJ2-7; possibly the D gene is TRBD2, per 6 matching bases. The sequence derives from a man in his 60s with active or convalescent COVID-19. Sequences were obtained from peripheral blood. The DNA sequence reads TGCAGTGGGGGACTTCACTACGAGCAGTACTTC. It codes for CSGGLHYEQYF.